Shown below are 25 T cell receptor beta chains from a single sample sequenced in a study of human T cells and chemical hapten exposure. One entry per CDR3 protein, called by TCRdb with MiXCR from the RACE reads. The top ten hold 7.5% to 8.5% of the sample, which has 340,000 or so distinct CDR3 sequences, approximately 6.3% seen once. Time point indicated: patch test 1, 2 weeks after DPC sensitization. As for treatment: therapeutic diphenylcyclopropenone sensitization with weekly scalp DPC. Sequenced material: whole blood, taken in connection with sensitization to the hapten diphenylcyclopropenone (DPC). The receptors shown here come from a woman aged 18-30 years with alopecia areata. Some clones in this sample may be carry-over from other donors' samples.

This clonotype was seen a few times. V gene TRBV5-8 combines with J gene TRBJ1-6; no clear D gene. The germline CDR1 and CDR2 sequences are SGHTS and YDEGEE. The CDR3 has 16 amino acids. V shed 2 bases and J shed 7 bases, with 16 bases lying between them. Here the CDR3 reads CASSFFGRSGNSPLHF. Here the CDR3 DNA reads TGTGCCAGCAGCTTTTTTGGCAGGTCGGGAAATTCACCCCTCCACTTT.

The chain carries TRBV15 and TRBJ2-4, with 7 nucleotides matching TRBD1. Germline CDR1 is LNHNV and CDR2 is YYDKDF (reference sequence). This CDR3 has 13 residues. V was pared by 3 bases and J by 7 bases, with 3 bases of the junction left unmatched. CDR3 amino acids: CATSSSTGNIQYF. Here the CDR3 DNA reads TGTGCCACCAGCAGTTCGACAGGGAACATTCAGTACTTC.

The chain uses TRBV9 and TRBJ1-3; D remains ambiguous. The germline V and J ends were trimmed by 0 bases and 0 bases, with 10 bases remaining between them. CDR3 size: 16 residues. The V gene's germline CDR1 is SGDLS and CDR2 YYNGEE. The CDR3 here is CASSVAPGSSGNTIYF. The CDR3 DNA is TGTGCCAGCAGCGTAGCTCCGGGAAGCTCTGGAAACACCATATATTTT.

This clonotype was seen repeatedly, ten times or more. This chain joins TRBV6-1 and TRBJ2-2; D remains ambiguous. Germline V gene sequence: CDR1 MNHNS, CDR2 SASEGT. This CDR3 is built from 15 residues. V was trimmed by 0 bases and J by 2 bases, leaving 7 bases between them. The CDR3 bases are TGTGCCAGCAGTGAAGCAATCGGAAACACCGGGGAGCTGTTTTTT. Protein product: CASSEAIGNTGELFF.

This clonotype was recorded many times. The V gene is TRBV29-1, the J gene TRBJ2-1, with 8 bases aligning to TRBD1. Germline CDR1 SQVTM, CDR2 ANQGSEA. Germline trimming cut 6 bases from V and 0 bases from J; bases unmatched to any gene: 7. The CDR3 length is 15 residues. The CDR3 reads CSVLTGGSSYNEQFF. The CDR3 DNA is TGCAGCGTGTTAACAGGGGGAAGCTCCTACAATGAGCAGTTCTTC.

This clonotype has a count of ten or more. This sequence joins TRBV12-3 or TRBV12-4 and TRBJ1-6; tentative D call: TRBD1 (5 bases). The V and J ends lost 6 bases and 10 bases respectively, with 13 bases between them. The CDR3 length is 13 residues. The CDR3 DNA sequence: TGTGCCAGCAGCCGTCGGGGGGGATCACCCCTCCACTTT. Its translation is CASSRRGGSPLHF.

The CDR3 coding sequence is TGTGCCAGCAGTCCGGGACAGGGGGCGTGGGAGACCCAGTACTTC. This codes for CASSPGQGAWETQYF. The chain is built from TRBV2 and TRBJ2-5, with TRBD1 matching 12 bases. The V gene end was trimmed by 5 bases and the J gene end by 5 bases; junction bases not matched to a gene: 6. This CDR3 region has 15 residues. The germline gives CDR1 SNHLY, CDR2 FYNNEI.

Ten or more counts support this clonotype. In nucleotides, the CDR3 is TGTGCCAGCAGCTTGGACAGGGAAGCGGGACAGCCCCAGCATTTT. Amino acids: CASSLDREAGQPQHF. V gene TRBV7-9 combines with J gene TRBJ1-5; 8 bases are a match to TRBD1. The length of the CDR3 is 15 residues. The V gene's germline CDR1 is SEHNR and CDR2 FQNEAQ (reference sequence). Trimming removed 3 bases from V and 7 bases from J; junction bases left unmatched: 8. Combining the CDR3 with reference TRBV7-9 and TRBJ1-5 gives the whole variable domain DTGVSQNPRHKITKRGQNVTFRCDPISEHNRLYWYRQTLGQGPEFLTYFQNEAQLEKSRLLSDRFSAERPKGSFSTLEIQRTEQGDSAMYLCASSLDREAGQPQHFGDGTRLSIL.

This clonotype showed up many times. This chain connects TRBV28 to TRBJ1-1; TRBD1 matches 9 bases. The CDR3 spans 14 residues. The V gene end was trimmed by 3 bases and the J gene end by 4 bases; junction bases not matched to a gene: 3. Looked up from germline, CDR1 is MDHEN and CDR2 is SYDVKM. DNA of the CDR3: TGTGCCAGCAGTTTGGAGGACAGGGGCACTGAAGCTTTCTTT. Residues: CASSLEDRGTEAFF. The whole variable domain, remainder taken from reference TRBV28 and TRBJ1-1, is DVKVTQSSRYLVKRTGEKVFLECVQDMDHENMFWYRQDPGLGLRLIYFSYDVKMKEKGDIPEGYSVSREKKERFSLILESASTNQTSMYLCASSLEDRGTEAFFGQGTRLTVV.

V usage is TRBV6-2 or TRBV6-3 and J usage is TRBJ1-4; no clear D gene. Germline CDR1 is MNHEY and CDR2 is SVGEGT. The CDR3 is 14 amino acids. The V and J ends lost 9 bases and 2 bases respectively, with 13 bases between them. For the CDR3, the DNA is TGTGCCAGTACCTTTGAGTCCACTAATGAAAAACTGTTTTTT. This codes for CASTFESTNEKLFF.

This chain links TRBV4-2 with TRBJ2-7, with no clear D. The germline CDR1 and CDR2 sequences are LGHNA and YNFKEQ. The V end was cut by 4 bases, the J end by 2 bases, with 9 bases between. The CDR3 is made up of 13 amino acids. CDR3 sequence reads: CASSPPSPYEQYF. CDR3 DNA sequence: TGTGCCAGCAGCCCCCCCAGCCCCTACGAGCAGTACTTC.

This chain uses TRBV5-1 with TRBJ2-5; D possibly corresponds to TRBD1 (6 bases). CDR3 length: 15 amino acids. Trimming pared 0 bases from V and 3 bases from J, leaving 12 bases between. CDR1 SGHRS and CDR2 YFSETQ come from the germline V gene. The CDR3 region is CASSLAAGVEETQYF. CDR3 DNA: TGCGCCAGCAGCTTGGCGGCAGGGGTAGAAGAGACCCAGTACTTC.

This clonotype was observed a few times. The chain couples TRBV6-5 to TRBJ1-1; D ambiguous. The CDR3 contains 13 residues. Germline CDR1 and CDR2: MNHEY and SVGAGI. Trimming left V 6 bases short and J 0 bases short, with 8 bases between. This CDR3 is CASRYSMNTEAFF. CDR3 nucleotide sequence: TGTGCCAGCAGATACAGTATGAACACTGAAGCTTTCTTT.

The genes are TRBV2 and TRBJ2-3, with TRBD2 matching 7 bases. V lost 3 bases to trimming and J lost 1 base; unmatched junction nucleotides: 10. CDR3 length: 17 residues. In germline, CDR1 is SNHLY, CDR2 FYNNEI. Written as DNA, the CDR3 is TGTGCCAGCAGTGACCCCAGCGGGGAGATGGGCACAGATACGCAGTATTTT. Its translation is CASSDPSGEMGTDTQYF.

This rearrangement joins TRBV20-1 to TRBJ1-2; possibly TRBD1 for D (6 bases). V was clipped by 3 bases and J by 10 bases, with 15 bases between them. The germline gives CDR1 DFQATT, CDR2 SNEGSKA (reference sequence). The CDR3 covers 12 residues. The CDR3 spells CSARWPGEAYTF. The CDR3 nucleotides are TGCAGTGCTAGGTGGCCAGGGGAAGCCTACACCTTC.

The chain recombines TRBV4-3 with TRBJ2-3; no clear D gene. Germline V gives CDR1 LGHNA, CDR2 YSLEER. With 4 bases removed from V and 2 bases from J, the gap between germline ends came to 13 bases. This CDR3 has 15 residues. Written as DNA, the CDR3 is TGCGCCAGCAGCCCAAGGACCTCCCCCACAGATACGCAGTATTTT. Its translation is CASSPRTSPTDTQYF.

The sample holds many counts of this clonotype. The chain is built from TRBV28 and TRBJ2-2, with TRBD1 matching 8 bases. V was clipped by 5 bases and J by 6 bases; unmatched bases: 11. Germline V lookup: CDR1 MDHEN, CDR2 SYDVKM. The length of the CDR3 is 16 residues. CDR3 nucleotides: TGTGCCAGCAGTCTAACAGGGGGGCCTTCCGCCGGGGAGCTGTTTTTT. Amino acid sequence: CASSLTGGPSAGELFF.

The chain uses TRBV11-2 and TRBJ1-6, with D possibly being TRBD1 (6 bases). The V and J ends lost 5 bases and 0 bases respectively, with 23 bases between them. The CDR3 is made up of 20 amino acids. Germline V gene data show CDR1 as SGHAT and CDR2 as FQNNGV. The chain's CDR3 is CASSPTYRRTGSSYNSPLHF. The CDR3, as DNA: TGTGCCAGCAGCCCCACATACCGTCGTACAGGGAGCTCCTATAATTCACCCCTCCACTTT.

This sequence joins TRBV3-1 and TRBJ2-3, with D unresolved. The germline CDR1 and CDR2 sequences are LGHDT and YNNKEL (reference sequence). This CDR3 is 12 amino acids long. Trimming stripped 3 bases from V and 5 bases from J, with 6 bases between. The CDR3 reads CASSQTEDTQYF. CDR3 coding DNA: TGTGCCAGCAGCCAGACCGAAGATACGCAGTATTTT.

This clonotype has only a few counts. The chain carries TRBV29-1 and TRBJ2-3, with D perhaps matching TRBD1 or TRBD2 (6 bases each). Per germline, CDR1 SQVTM and CDR2 ANQGSEA. The CDR3 consists of 14 residues. V gave up 4 bases and J gave up 4 bases, with 15 bases separating them. CDR3 sequence: CSVVKGGVADTQYF. The DNA for the CDR3 is TGCAGCGTTGTAAAGGGGGGTGTGGCAGATACGCAGTATTTT.

J is TRBJ1-1 and V is TRBV6-5, with D hard to call. The germline V gene has CDR1 MNHEY and CDR2 SVGAGI. V was pared by 4 bases and J by 4 bases, with 10 bases between. The CDR3 has 13 amino acids. The CDR3 here is CASSSGRSTEAFF. The CDR3 nucleotides are TGTGCCAGCAGTTCTGGGCGATCCACTGAAGCTTTCTTT.

This CDR3 is CASSLAWGGGPSFSYEQYF. CDR3 DNA sequence: TGTGCCAGCAGCTTAGCGTGGGGCGGGGGTCCGTCCTTCTCCTACGAGCAGTACTTC. The gene calls are TRBV7-2 and TRBJ2-7; 7 bases are shared with TRBD2. There are 19 residues in the CDR3. CDR1 and CDR2 from the germline V gene are SGHTA and FQGNSA. J gave up 0 bases and V 0 bases, and 14 bases lay outside the gene matches. The whole variable domain, remainder taken from reference TRBV7-2 and TRBJ2-7, is GAGVSQSPSNKVTEKGKDVELRCDPISGHTALYWYRQSLGQGLEFLIYFQGNSAPDKSGLPSDRFSAERTGGSVSTLTIQRTQQEDSAVYLCASSLAWGGGPSFSYEQYFGPGTRLTVT.

This chain connects TRBV7-8 to TRBJ2-5; the D is unclear. Between the trimmed V and J ends, which lost 1 base and 1 base, there was a span of 13 bases. CDR3 length: 16 amino acids. CDR1 is SGHVS and CDR2 is FQNEAQ in the germline V gene. CDR3 in DNA: TGTGCCAGCAGCTTAGGGGTCGGAAAAATCCAAGAGACCCAGTACTTC. Translated: CASSLGVGKIQETQYF.

This clonotype was recorded at least ten times. The V gene is TRBV9, the J gene TRBJ1-3; 8 positions agree with TRBD1. Germline CDR1 and CDR2: SGDLS and YYNGEE. The CDR3 contains 14 residues. With V trimmed by 3 bases and J by 6 bases, 5 bases remained unmatched. Here the CDR3 reads CASSETGEQNTIYF. The CDR3 DNA reads as TGTGCCAGCAGCGAGACAGGGGAGCAAAACACCATATATTTT.

The CDR3 region is CSASEQGAPNQPQHF. CDR3 DNA sequence: TGCAGTGCTAGCGAACAGGGGGCCCCGAATCAGCCCCAGCATTTT. This chain links TRBV20-1 with TRBJ1-5; 9 nucleotides match TRBD1. V lost 3 bases, J lost 4 bases, and 7 bases stayed unmatched. CDR1 and CDR2 (germline): DFQATT, SNEGSKA (reference sequence). This CDR3 comprises 15 residues.